Below are 20 T cell receptor beta chains sequenced from a single sample in a study of blood T cell repertoires in COVID-19. The table came from immunoSEQ multiplex PCR; TCRdb's copy has only in-frame clones and leaves some out. The table lists about 150,000 clones, 80% of them singletons. Sequenced sample: peripheral blood. These receptors came from a man between 60 and 70 years old with acute or convalescent COVID-19.

This clone has only a few counts. V gene TRBV2 combines with J gene TRBJ2-3; 9 nucleotides agree with TRBD2. The CDR3 has 17 amino acids. V shed 4 bases, J shed 2 bases, and the junction held 10 bases outside the gene matches. CDR1 SNHLY and CDR2 FYNNEI come from the germline V gene. The CDR3 protein is CASSGGAGGLVTDTQYF. The DNA for the CDR3 is TGTGCCAGCAGTGGTGGCGCGGGGGGGCTCGTCACAGATACGCAGTATTTT.

The chain uses TRBV6-5 and TRBJ2-2, with 7 bases fitting TRBD1. V lost 5 bases to trimming and J lost 6 bases; unmatched junction nucleotides: 6. Germline assignment: CDR1 MNHEY and CDR2 SVGAGI. This CDR3 comprises 14 residues. CDR3 nucleotide sequence: TGTGCCAGCAGTCGTCAAACAGGGGCCGGGGAGCTGTTTTTT. Protein product: CASSRQTGAGELFF.

This clone was counted a few times. The V gene is TRBV7-2, the J gene TRBJ1-6; 8 nucleotides align to TRBD1. After removal of 2 bases from V and 7 bases from J, the junction contained 7 bases not matched to a gene. CDR3 length: 16 residues. Germline assignment: CDR1 SGHTA and CDR2 FQGNSA. CDR3 in DNA: TGTGCCAGCAGCTTATGGACAGGGTTGAGGAATTCACCCCTCCACTTT. It codes for CASSLWTGLRNSPLHF.

This chain connects TRBV18 to TRBJ2-7, with 11 bases matching TRBD1. V was clipped by 4 bases and J by 5 bases; unmatched bases: 7. Germline V gives CDR1 KGHSH, CDR2 LQKENI. The length of the CDR3 is 15 residues. The CDR3 spells CASSRLGQGADEQYF. The CDR3 nucleotides are TGTGCCAGCTCACGACTTGGACAGGGGGCGGACGAGCAGTACTTC. The whole variable domain, filled in from reference TRBV18 and TRBJ2-7, reads NAGVMQNPRHLVRRRGQEARLRCSPMKGHSHVYWYRQLPEEGLKFMVYLQKENIIDESGMPKERFSAEFPKEGPSILRIQQVVRGDSAAYFCASSRLGQGADEQYFGPGTRLTVT.

The chain combines TRBV12-3 or TRBV12-4 with TRBJ1-2, with D hard to call. The length of the CDR3 is 12 residues. Trimming removed 3 bases at V and 4 bases at J, with 6 bases between. CDR3 amino acids: CASSFLSYGYTF. CDR3 coding DNA: TGTGCCAGCAGTTTCCTCTCCTATGGCTACACCTTC.

This chain links TRBV6-8 with TRBJ2-7; D is unresolved. V lost 11 bases to trimming and J lost 2 bases, with 13 bases between them. Germline V gene sequence: CDR1 MNHGY, CDR2 SAAAGT. The CDR3 covers 12 residues. CDR3 amino acids: CAYLPPPYEQYF. The DNA of the CDR3 is TGTGCCTACTTGCCCCCACCCTACGAGCAGTACTTC.

V gene TRBV11-3 combines with J gene TRBJ1-6; no definite D call. The V end was cut by 3 bases, the J end by 7 bases, with 7 bases between. This CDR3 has 13 amino acids. Germline values: CDR1 SGHNT, CDR2 YENEEA. The CDR3 reads CASSLNNNSPLHF. CDR3 DNA sequence: TGTGCCAGCAGCTTGAACAACAATTCACCCCTCCACTTT. The full variable domain, with the rest looked up from reference TRBV11-3 and TRBJ1-6, is EAGVVQSPRYKIIEKKQPVAFWCNPISGHNTLYWYLQNLGQGPELLIRYENEEAVDDSQLPKDRFSAERLKGVDSTLKIQPAELGDSAVYLCASSLNNNSPLHFGNGTRLTVT.

This clone was seen only once. V and J are TRBV15 and TRBJ2-1; 8 bases fit TRBD2. J gave up 2 bases and V 1 base, and 1 base lay outside the gene matches. The CDR3 consists of 15 residues. Germline CDR1 LNHNV, CDR2 YYDKDF (reference sequence). The CDR3 sequence is CATSRAGGAYNEQFF. The CDR3 DNA follows: TGTGCCACCAGCAGAGCGGGGGGGGCCTACAATGAGCAGTTCTTC.

The chain has TRBV5-4 and TRBJ2-1; D is ambiguous. The CDR3 is 14 amino acids. Germline CDR1 is SGHNT and CDR2 is YYREEE (reference sequence). V was cut by 5 bases and J by 3 bases, with 12 bases left in between. CDR3 nucleotide sequence: TGTGCCAGCAGGGGCAGTAATGACTACAATGAGCAGTTCTTC. As protein: CASRGSNDYNEQFF.

This clone is a singleton in its sample. This rearrangement joins TRBV7-2 to TRBJ1-5, with D possibly matching TRBD1 (6 bases). This CDR3 comprises 15 residues. V shed 4 bases and J shed 0 bases, with 10 bases lying between them. Germline V CDR1 and CDR2: SGHTA, FQGNSA. The CDR3 nucleotides are TGTGCCAGCAGCTCGGACAGCCTTAGCAATCAGCCCCAGCATTTT. It is translated as CASSSDSLSNQPQHF.

The rearrangement links TRBV27 to TRBJ1-4; a weak D match, TRBD1 (5 bases). V gave up 4 bases and J gave up 5 bases, with 11 bases separating them. Germline V gives CDR1 MNHEY, CDR2 SMNVEV (reference sequence). This CDR3 contains 14 residues. The DNA of the CDR3 is TGTGCCAGCAGTTCCTATTACAGGAATGAAAAACTGTTTTTT. Amino acid sequence: CASSSYYRNEKLFF.

V and J are TRBV9 and TRBJ2-7; 9 bases line up with TRBD1. CDR1 SGDLS and CDR2 YYNGEE come from the germline V gene. Unmatched junction bases numbered 2, after V lost 2 bases and J lost 5 bases. This CDR3 contains 13 residues. For the CDR3, the DNA is TGTGCCAGCAGCGTGGGACAGGGAGACGAGCAGTACTTC. Protein product: CASSVGQGDEQYF.

With regard to this clone: The sample carries other DNA sequences with the same CDR3. The V call is TRBV29-1, the J call TRBJ1-1, with TRBD1 identical over 9 bases. V shed 5 bases and J 1 base; nucleotides not matched to a gene: 2. This CDR3 has 13 amino acids. CDR1 and CDR2 (germline): SQVTM, ANQGSEA. In DNA form, the CDR3 reads TGCAGCGTTCGGGGACAGGGGAACACTGAAGCTTTCTTT. It translates to CSVRGQGNTEAFF.

The chain is built from TRBV18 and TRBJ1-6, with TRBD1 matching 9 bases. After removal of 5 bases from V and 2 bases from J, the junction contained 1 base not matched to a gene. This CDR3 region has 15 residues. The germline V gene encodes CDR1 KGHSH and CDR2 LQKENI. DNA of the CDR3: TGTGCCAGCTCAACAGGGGGCCCCTATAATTCACCCCTCCACTTT. Translated, it gives CASSTGGPYNSPLHF.

The chain links TRBV6-5 to TRBJ2-1; D is possibly TRBD1 (5 bases). Germline values: CDR1 MNHEY, CDR2 SVGAGI. The CDR3 contains 11 residues. V lost 5 bases, J lost 9 bases, and 8 bases lay in between. CDR3 nucleotides: TGTGCCAGCAGTCAACAGGTTGAGCAGTTCTTC. It specifies CASSQQVEQFF.

The chain has TRBV4-1 and TRBJ2-3, with 7 bases matching TRBD2. The germline CDR1 and CDR2 sequences are MGHRA and YSYEKL. This CDR3 has 14 amino acids. The V gene end was trimmed by 1 base and the J gene end by 5 bases; junction bases not matched to a gene: 3. CDR3 amino acids: CASSQGPSGDTQYF. The CDR3 nucleotides read TGCGCCAGCAGCCAAGGCCCTAGCGGAGATACGCAGTATTTT.

The CDR3 coding sequence is TGTGCCAGTCTAGACCTCTACGAGCAGTACTTC. It encodes CASLDLYEQYF. V usage is TRBV28 and J usage is TRBJ2-7, with D hard to call. The V gene lost 9 bases and the J gene lost 3 bases, with 9 bases spanning the gap. The length of the CDR3 is 11 residues. From germline, CDR1 is MDHEN and CDR2 SYDVKM. The complete variable domain, with remaining parts taken from reference TRBV28 and TRBJ2-7, reads DVKVTQSSRYLVKRTGEKVFLECVQDMDHENMFWYRQDPGLGLRLIYFSYDVKMKEKGDIPEGYSVSREKKERFSLILESASTNQTSMYLCASLDLYEQYFGPGTRLTVT.

The chain carries TRBV19 and TRBJ2-4; TRBD2 matches at 8 bases. CDR1 and CDR2 from the germline V gene are LNHDA and SQIVND (reference sequence). The CDR3 totals 17 residues. J gave up 1 base and V 4 bases, and 9 bases lay outside the gene matches. CDR3 bases: TGTGCCAGTAGTACCGGACTAGCCGCTGCCGCCAAAAACATTCAGTACTTC. It specifies CASSTGLAAAAKNIQYF.

This clone turned up a few times. V and J are TRBV9 and TRBJ2-5, with unresolved D. Germline values: CDR1 SGDLS, CDR2 YYNGEE. The CDR3 runs 13 residues. Trimming left V 4 bases short and J 5 bases short, with 12 bases between. CDR3 loop: CASSPNDGETQYF. CDR3 DNA sequence: TGTGCCAGCAGCCCGAACGACGGGGAGACCCAGTACTTC.

This chain connects TRBV27 to TRBJ1-2, with D possibly being TRBD1 (5 bases). The CDR3 runs to 15 residues. V was shortened by 4 bases and J by 0 bases, with 12 bases between the two germline ends. Germline V lookup: CDR1 MNHEY, CDR2 SMNVEV (reference sequence). The CDR3 DNA follows: TGTGCCAGCAGTTACGACAGTGTATCTAACTATGGCTACACCTTC. It yields the protein CASSYDSVSNYGYTF.